This T cell receptor (beta chain) was profiled in a study of T-cell reconstitution after alpha-beta-depleted transplantation in children. The study, taken as a whole, reports: Several hundred expanded graft clones reportedly supplied alpha-beta T cells about two months after transplant.

The V and J ends lost 3 bases and 5 bases, in that order; junction bases with no gene match: 7. The CDR3 is 15 amino acids. From germline, CDR1 is MDHEN and CDR2 SYDVKM. The library targeted TCRbeta and was prepared with unique molecular identifiers. TCRdb fed the PCR reads into MiXCR, producing one record per CDR3 protein. The sample yields about 1,000,000 distinct CDR3 sequences, about 29% seen once. This clonotype was seen a handful of times. No antigen is known for it. The source is a boy younger than two who had a stem cell transplant for SCID, so the T cells may come from the graft donor. Sequences were derived from PBMCs, mostly from graft donor cells, sampled 360 days after TCRalphabeta/CD19-depleted stem cell transplant. This rearrangement joins TRBV28 to TRBJ2-1, with 7 positions matching TRBD1. The CDR3 nucleotides read TGTGCCAGCAGTTTTCGTGGGGACAGTCACAATGAGCAGTTCTTC. It translates to CASSFRGDSHNEQFF.